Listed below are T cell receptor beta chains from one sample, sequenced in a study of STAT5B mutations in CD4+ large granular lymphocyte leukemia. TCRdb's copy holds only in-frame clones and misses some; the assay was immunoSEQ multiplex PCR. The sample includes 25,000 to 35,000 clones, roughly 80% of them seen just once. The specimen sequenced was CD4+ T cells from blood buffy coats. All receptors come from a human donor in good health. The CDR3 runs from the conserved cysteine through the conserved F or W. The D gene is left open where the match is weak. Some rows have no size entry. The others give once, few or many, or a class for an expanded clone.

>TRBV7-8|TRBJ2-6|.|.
TGTGCCAGCAGCTTAGGAGGCAGCTCTGGGGCCAACGTCCTGACTTTC
CASSLGGSSGANVLTF
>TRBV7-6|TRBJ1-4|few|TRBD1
TGTGCCAGCAGCTTACAGGGGGCTCGGGAAAAACTGTTTTTT
CASSLQGAREKLFF
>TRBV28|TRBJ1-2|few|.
TGTGCCAGCAGTTTCCTACAGGGAGGCTACACCTTC
CASSFLQGGYTF
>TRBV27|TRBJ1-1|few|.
TGTGCCAGCGGGGGGTCCCCCGGGGACACTGAAGCTTTCTTT
CASGGSPGDTEAFF
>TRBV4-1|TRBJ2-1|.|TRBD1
TGCGCCAGCAGCCAAGAGAGGGGGACAGGGGGCAATGAGCAGTTCTTC
CASSQERGTGGNEQFF
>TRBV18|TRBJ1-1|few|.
TGTGCCAGCTCACCAGAGGCTCCACCCGAAGCTTTCTTT
CASSPEAPPEAFF
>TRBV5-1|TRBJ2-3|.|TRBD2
TGCGCCAGCGAAAAGGGTGGCGGGGGAGAGGCAGATACGCAGTATTTT
CASEKGGGGEADTQYF
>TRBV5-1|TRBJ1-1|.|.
TGCGCCAGCAGCTTGACGAGCGGGAACACTGAAGCTTTCTTT
CASSLTSGNTEAFF
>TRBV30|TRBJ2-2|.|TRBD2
TGTGCCTGCGAGAGACTAGCGGGAGGGCCCCGTGAGCTCCCCGGGGAGCTGTTTTTT
CACERLAGGPRELPGELFF
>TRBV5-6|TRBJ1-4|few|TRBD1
TGTGCCAGCAGCTTGGTGGATCCAGGGGGCGGTGAAAAACTGTTTTTT
CASSLVDPGGGEKLFF
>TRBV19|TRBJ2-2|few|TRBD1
TGTGCCAGTAAGACAGGGAACCTGAACACCGGGGAGCTGTTTTTT
CASKTGNLNTGELFF